This T cell receptor (beta chain) was identified during a study of T-cell memory formation after mild COVID-19. The overall study: The TCR clusters were mostly specific to one donor. Whole-study findings and limits: CD4+ bias marked clones expanding day 15 to 37, unlike balanced contracting clones. Mainly in CM and EM were contracting CD4+ clones; CD8+ were in EMRA.

The CDR3 is 14 amino acids. The V end was cut by 4 bases, the J end by 3 bases, with 10 bases between. At least ten counts were recorded for this clonotype. Antigen: not known. 5'RACE primed from the constant segment yielded TCR alpha and TCR beta cDNA libraries bearing sample barcodes and UMIs. TCRdb independently ran MiXCR on the 5' RACE reads; one entry per CDR3 protein. The sample carries fewer than 400,000 distinct CDR3 sequences, approximately 15% recorded once. The chain couples TRBV12-3 or TRBV12-4 to TRBJ1-5; D ambiguous. This clonotype was obtained from a young man who had mild COVID-19 (a few samples of this study predate the infection). Cell type and time point are not known. The specimen was PBMCs or a T cell subset sorted from them (not recorded which). CDR3 in amino acids: CASSSLGSNQPQHF. CDR3 coding DNA: TGTGCCAGCAGTTCTCTGGGGTCCAATCAGCCCCAGCATTTT.